This TCR beta chain came from a study of identical twins. Study conclusions and caveats: Within beta out-of-frame sequences, the excess sharing observed between twins was weaker. Invariant MAIT and iNKT cells may have partly biased zero-insertion analyses.

The germline gives CDR1 SEHNR, CDR2 FQNEAQ (reference sequence). V was clipped by 5 bases and J by 5 bases, with 10 bases between them. The CDR3 extends over 13 amino acids. TCRdb re-analysed the 5' RACE reads in MiXCR, keeping a single row per CDR3 protein. The sample shows around 250,000 distinct CDR3 sequences, about 7% of them seen only once. Every one of the donors was a healthy Caucasian. Worth noting for this clonotype: Its specificity is not known.

The sample also formed part of further work on yellow fever vaccine responses in identical twins.

This chain uses TRBV7-9 with TRBJ2-1; possibly TRBD1 for D (6 bases). The clonotype originates from a woman between 18 and 29 years old in good health. Sequenced material: memory (CD45RO+) T cells sorted from blood. CDR3 loop: CASSLRQDNEQFF. The CDR3 nucleotides read TGTGCCAGCAGCCTCCGACAGGACAATGAGCAGTTCTTC.